A selection of T cell receptor beta chains follows, all from one sample in a study of vaccination effects on CD4 cells after COVID-19. These receptors are not linked to any known antigen. TCRdb's copy holds only in-frame clones and misses some; the assay was immunoSEQ multiplex PCR. This sample has approximately 45,000 clones; more than 75% occur once, and the top ten carry about 10%. The sample in question was CD4+ T cells from PBMCs cultured without peptide, obtained before COVID-19 vaccination. Receptors originate from a human donor who had a prior SARS-CoV-2 infection. Each CDR3 is given with its conserved first and last residue. The D gene is left open where the match is weak. Only some rows state a clone size, as once, few, many or a class for expanded clones.

TRBJ1-6 | - | TRBV11-2 | - | CASSLEWGENSPLHF | TGTGCCAGCAGCTTAGAGTGGGGGGAGAATTCACCCCTCCACTTT
TRBJ1-6 | - | TRBV2 | - | CASRAGSSYNSPLHF | TGTGCCAGCAGAGCGGGGAGCTCCTATAATTCACCCCTCCACTTT
TRBJ2-3 | - | TRBV20-1 | once | CSASSHPGYSTDTQYF | TGCAGTGCTAGTTCGCACCCAGGGTATAGCACAGATACGCAGTATTTT
TRBJ2-3 | TRBD2 | TRBV19 | - | CASSPRLAGASTDTQYF | TGTGCCAGTAGTCCCCGACTAGCGGGAGCGAGCACAGATACGCAGTATTTT
TRBJ2-1 | - | TRBV18 | - | CASSPPGSTIANEQFF | TGTGCCAGCTCACCACCGGGCAGTACCATTGCTAATGAGCAGTTCTTC
TRBJ1-1 | - | TRBV30 | - | CAWSSYRGTEAFF | TGTGCCTGGAGTTCTTATAGGGGGACTGAAGCTTTCTTT
TRBJ1-2 | TRBD1 | TRBV9 | - | CASNRGQGNYGYTF | TGTGCCAGCAACAGGGGACAGGGGAACTATGGCTACACCTTC
TRBJ2-1 | - | TRBV5-6 | once | CASSPDRVRDNEQFF | TGTGCCAGCAGCCCGGACAGAGTAAGAGACAATGAGCAGTTCTTC
TRBJ2-2 | TRBD2 | TRBV5-1 | - | CASSFGVAGAGELFF | TGCGCCAGCAGCTTCGGGGTAGCGGGAGCCGGGGAGCTGTTTTTT
TRBJ2-1 | TRBD1 | TRBV2 | - | CASRPGQGDEQFF | TGTGCCAGCAGGCCAGGACAGGGCGATGAGCAGTTCTTC
TRBJ2-2 | TRBD1 | TRBV5-6 | - | CASSSRGQGATGELFF | TGTGCCAGCAGCTCACGTGGACAGGGGGCCACCGGGGAGCTGTTTTTT
TRBJ2-5 | - | TRBV10-2 | - | CASSLSRQTQYF | TGCGCCAGCAGCCTTAGTCGGCAGACCCAGTACTTC
TRBJ2-7 | - | TRBV12-5 | - | CASGLRQGGSYEQYF | TGTGCTAGTGGTTTGCGACAGGGAGGTTCCTACGAGCAGTACTTC
TRBJ2-3 | TRBD2 | TRBV15 | - | CATSRDVLAGTADTQYF | TGTGCCACCAGCAGAGATGTACTAGCGGGAACGGCAGATACGCAGTATTTT
TRBJ1-1 | - | TRBV6-6 | - | CASSSDRFNTEAFF | TGTGCCAGCAGTTCTGACAGGTTTAACACTGAAGCTTTCTTT
TRBJ1-2 | - | TRBV24-1 | - | CATSDPRGSAYGYTF | TGTGCCACCAGTGATCCCAGGGGTAGTGCCTATGGCTACACCTTC
TRBJ1-1 | - | TRBV19 | - | CASSRPGRPGVNTEAFF | TGTGCCAGTAGTAGGCCCGGACGGCCTGGGGTGAACACTGAAGCTTTCTTT
TRBJ2-2 | TRBD1 | TRBV4-2 | - | CASSPPSGTGQTGELFF | TGTGCCAGCAGCCCACCCTCCGGGACAGGGCAAACGGGGGAGCTGTTTTTT
TRBJ1-3 | - | TRBV7-6 | - | CASSDEEEARVFVVGNTIYF | TGTGCCAGCAGCGACGAGGAGGAGGCCCGAGTTTTTGTGGTTGGAAACACCATATATTTT
TRBJ2-1 | - | TRBV5-1 | - | CASRPGTGIASSGSYNEQFF | TGCGCCAGCAGACCCGGGACAGGGATAGCTAGCAGCGGGAGTTACAATGAGCAGTTCTTC
TRBJ2-3 | - | TRBV7-9 | - | CASSFRDWGDTQYF | TGTGCCAGCAGCTTCAGGGACTGGGGAGATACGCAGTATTTT
TRBJ2-5 | - | TRBV3-1/TRBV3-2 | - | CASSQVWAGETQYF | TGTGCCAGCAGCCAAGTTTGGGCGGGGGAGACCCAGTACTTC
TRBJ2-4 | - | TRBV3-1/TRBV3-2 | - | CASSQEYLSAKNIQYF | TGTGCCAGCAGCCAAGAGTATCTGTCCGCCAAAAACATTCAGTACTTC
TRBJ1-2 | - | TRBV7-2 | - | CASSFRQADYGYTF | TGTGCCAGCAGCTTTAGACAGGCAGACTATGGCTACACCTTC
TRBJ1-4 | - | TRBV19 | - | CASSIADLGGEKLFF | TGTGCCAGTAGTATCGCGGATTTGGGTGGGGAAAAACTGTTTTTT
TRBJ1-1 | - | TRBV12-3/TRBV12-4 | - | CASSLERGAEAFF | TGTGCCAGCAGTTTAGAAAGAGGGGCTGAAGCTTTCTTT